Below are 22 T cell receptor beta chains sequenced from a single sample in a study of cytomegalovirus exposure and HLA in healthy donors. Primers for the PCR totalled 60 Vbeta and 13 Jbeta. TCRdb's copy holds only in-frame clones and misses some; the assay was immunoSEQ multiplex PCR. The data include 200,000 to 250,000 clones; the top ten clones carry around 1.1%. Sequencing was carried out using PBMCs. These receptor sequences come from a girl aged 2 to 10 in good health and CMV-seropositive.

The chain carries TRBV29-1 and TRBJ1-3; the D is unclear. V was trimmed by 4 bases and J by 4 bases, leaving 14 bases between them. The germline gives CDR1 SQVTM, CDR2 ANQGSEA. The CDR3 sequence is 14 residues long. In DNA, the CDR3 is TGCAGCGTTGTCCCCCCCGGGATCGGAAACACCATATATTTT. It codes for CSVVPPGIGNTIYF.

This chain joins TRBV19 and TRBJ2-4, with a tentative D call TRBD2 (6 bases). The CDR3 totals 15 residues. In germline, CDR1 is LNHDA, CDR2 SQIVND (reference sequence). Trimming removed 3 bases from V and 1 base from J, with 10 bases in between. The CDR3 is CASSMPGVAKNIQYF. The CDR3 DNA reads as TGTGCCAGTAGTATGCCGGGGGTCGCCAAAAACATTCAGTACTTC. The whole variable domain, remainder taken from reference TRBV19 and TRBJ2-4, is DGGITQSPKYLFRKEGQNVTLSCEQNLNHDAMYWYRQDPGQGLRLIYYSQIVNDFQKGDIAEGYSVSREKKESFPLTVTSAQKNPTAFYLCASSMPGVAKNIQYFGAGTRLSVL.

The chain uses TRBV4-2 and TRBJ2-5; D is perhaps TRBD1 (5 bases). The assigned J gene may be wrong: the sequence end matches TRBJ2-7 better. CDR3 length equals 16 residues. Germline V lookup: CDR1 LGHNA, CDR2 YNFKEQ. The CDR3 DNA follows: TGTGCCAGCAGCCAAGAAGGAACAGGTGGGTCCTACGAGCAGTACTTC. Its protein is CASSQEGTGGSYEQYF.

This chain's CDR3 is CASRPPQGMNTEAFF. The CDR3 bases are TGTGCCAGCAGGCCCCCTCAGGGAATGAACACTGAAGCTTTCTTT. This chain links TRBV6-5 with TRBJ1-1, with D tentatively TRBD1 (5 bases). The CDR3 has 15 amino acids. Trimming took off 6 bases at V and 0 bases at J, with 14 bases between the two ends. From germline, CDR1 is MNHEY and CDR2 SVGAGI.

The V call is TRBV9, the J call TRBJ2-3; 7 bases align to TRBD2. Unmatched junction bases numbered 3, after V lost 3 bases and J lost 2 bases. Germline lookup yields CDR1 SGDLS and CDR2 YYNGEE. The CDR3 consists of 14 residues. In DNA form, the CDR3 reads TGTGCCAGCAGCGGCGCGGGAGCCACAGATACGCAGTATTTT. It codes for CASSGAGATDTQYF.

The chain employs TRBV2 and TRBJ2-7; possibly TRBD1 for D (6 bases). The CDR3 has 12 residues. CDR1 is SNHLY and CDR2 is FYNNEI in the germline V gene. The ends were cut back, 8 bases at V and 5 bases at J, with 13 bases in the middle. The CDR3: CASQGLVDEQYF. The DNA of the CDR3 is TGTGCCAGCCAGGGGCTAGTAGACGAGCAGTACTTC.

V and J are TRBV6-4 and TRBJ1-1; D call uncertain. CDR1 and CDR2 (germline): MRHNA, SNTAGT. V gave up 5 bases and J gave up 3 bases, with 10 bases separating them. There are 13 residues in the CDR3. The CDR3 bases are TGTGCCAGCAGTTCGGGTCCCTACACTGAAGCTTTCTTT. Its protein is CASSSGPYTEAFF.

The rearrangement links TRBV19 to TRBJ2-6, with D maybe TRBD2 (5 bases). Between the trimmed V and J ends, which lost 7 bases and 1 base, there was a span of 8 bases. The CDR3 loop spans 14 amino acids. Per the germline V gene, CDR1 is LNHDA and CDR2 is SQIVND (reference sequence). The CDR3 here is CASTGVSGANVLTF. The CDR3, as DNA: TGTGCCAGTACCGGGGTTTCTGGGGCCAACGTCCTGACTTTC. Full variable domain (missing parts from reference TRBV19 and TRBJ2-6): DGGITQSPKYLFRKEGQNVTLSCEQNLNHDAMYWYRQDPGQGLRLIYYSQIVNDFQKGDIAEGYSVSREKKESFPLTVTSAQKNPTAFYLCASTGVSGANVLTFGAGSRLTVL.

This chain joins TRBV4-1 and TRBJ2-1, with TRBD2 matching 10 bases. This CDR3 is built from 15 residues. J gave up 9 bases and V 0 bases, and 5 bases lay outside the gene matches. Germline V gene lookup returns CDR1 MGHRA and CDR2 YSYEKL. CDR3 bases: TGCGCCAGCAGCCAAGAAACTAGCGGGAACGGTGAGCAGTTCTTC. Translated, it gives CASSQETSGNGEQFF.

The rearrangement uses TRBV4-2 and TRBJ1-2; D is unclear. CDR3 length: 16 residues. Germline CDR1 LGHNA, CDR2 YNFKEQ. V was trimmed by 0 bases and J by 1 base, leaving 12 bases between them. Here the CDR3 reads CASSQERHEDNYGYTF. The CDR3 nucleotides read TGTGCCAGCAGCCAAGAGAGACATGAAGATAACTATGGCTACACCTTC.

The chain has TRBV7-2 and TRBJ2-6, with D uncertain. The CDR3 contains 15 residues. V lost 1 base and J lost 6, with 10 bases in between. Germline V gene lookup returns CDR1 SGHTA and CDR2 FQGNSA. Here the CDR3 reads CASSLVAGAANVLTF. CDR3 sequence (DNA): TGTGCCAGCAGCTTAGTTGCAGGCGCGGCCAACGTCCTGACTTTC.

This chain connects TRBV19 to TRBJ1-5; D is unclear. V shed 5 bases and J shed 6 bases, with 11 bases lying between them. The CDR3 is made up of 13 amino acids. CDR1 is LNHDA, CDR2 SQIVND, per germline (reference sequence). The CDR3 DNA follows: TGTGCCAGTAGTGTTTTGGAGGTTCAGCCCCAGCATTTT. It is translated as CASSVLEVQPQHF.

V usage is TRBV6-6 and J usage is TRBJ1-2, with 11 bases aligning to TRBD1. The germline CDR1 and CDR2 sequences are MNHNY and SVGAGI (reference sequence). Trimming removed 8 bases from V and 6 bases from J; junction bases left unmatched: 8. This CDR3 region has 14 residues. CDR3 region: CASDLDRGLHGYTF. CDR3 DNA sequence: TGTGCCAGCGACCTGGACAGGGGGCTTCATGGCTACACCTTC.

J is TRBJ2-6 and V is TRBV5-1; the D gene is possibly TRBD1 (6 bases). The V gene lost 1 base and the J gene lost 0 bases, with 8 bases spanning the gap. Germline CDR1 SGHRS, CDR2 YFSETQ. This CDR3 is built from 16 residues. The DNA for the CDR3 is TGCGCCAGCAGCTTGCAGGGGTCCTCTGGGGCCAACGTCCTGACTTTC. Protein: CASSLQGSSGANVLTF.

The chain couples TRBV25-1 to TRBJ1-5; 10 bases agree with TRBD1. Germline CDR1 is MGHDK and CDR2 is SYGVNS. With 4 bases clipped from V and 3 bases from J, the junction kept 6 bases outside the gene matches. The CDR3 spans 16 residues. DNA for the CDR3: TGTGCCAGCAGTGCGCAGGACAGGGGGTTCAATCAGCCCCAGCATTTT. Protein product: CASSAQDRGFNQPQHF.

The rearrangement joins TRBV27 to TRBJ1-4; D is perhaps TRBD1 (5 bases). V was trimmed by 5 bases and J by 12 bases, leaving 16 bases between them. CDR3 length equals 13 residues. Germline V gene data show CDR1 as MNHEY and CDR2 as SMNVEV (reference sequence). The CDR3 is CASSTGTIGELFF. The CDR3 region has the DNA TGTGCCAGCAGTACCGGGACTATAGGGGAACTGTTTTTT. The whole variable domain, remainder taken from reference TRBV27 and TRBJ1-4, is EAQVTQNPRYLITVTGKKLTVTCSQNMNHEYMSWYRQDPGLGLRQIYYSMNVEVTDKGDVPEGYKVSRKEKRNFPLILESPSPNQTSLYFCASSTGTIGELFFGSGTQLSVL.

V and J are TRBV5-6 and TRBJ1-3, with 7 positions matching TRBD1. V shed 7 bases and J 0 bases; nucleotides not matched to a gene: 1. The germline CDR1 and CDR2 sequences are SGHDT and YYEEEE. The CDR3 loop spans 13 amino acids. CDR3 region: CASGQASGNTIYF. CDR3 DNA: TGTGCCAGCGGACAGGCCTCTGGAAACACCATATATTTT.

V gene TRBV6-1 combines with J gene TRBJ1-3; 7 positions agree with TRBD1. After removal of 0 bases from V and 6 bases from J, the junction contained 5 bases not matched to a gene. The CDR3 is 15 amino acids. Germline lookup yields CDR1 MNHNS and CDR2 SASEGT. The CDR3 DNA follows: TGTGCCAGCAGTGAAGCGGCAGGGGGTATAAACACCATATATTTT. Translating it yields CASSEAAGGINTIYF.

This rearrangement joins TRBV7-9 to TRBJ2-3; TRBD1 matches 8 bases. This CDR3 comprises 15 residues. Trimming at V came to 5 bases and at J to 1 base, leaving 5 bases not matched to a gene. Germline CDR1 SEHNR, CDR2 FQNEAQ (reference sequence). This chain's CDR3 is CASSAGGAGTDTQYF. Here the CDR3 DNA reads TGTGCCAGCAGCGCAGGGGGCGCCGGCACAGATACGCAGTATTTT. The variable domain in full, completed from reference TRBV7-9 and TRBJ2-3, reads DTGVSQNPRHKITKRGQNVTFRCDPISEHNRLYWYRQTLGQGPEFLTYFQNEAQLEKSRLLSDRFSAERPKGSFSTLEIQRTEQGDSAMYLCASSAGGAGTDTQYFGPGTRLTVL.

The gene calls are TRBV5-1 and TRBJ2-4; D may be TRBD2 (6 bases). This CDR3 has 20 amino acids. V gave up 0 bases and J gave up 0 bases, with 22 bases separating them. Germline CDR1 and CDR2: SGHRS and YFSETQ. CDR3 DNA sequence: TGCGCCAGCAGCTTGGGGGGAGAGGGACTCCCAATTCTAGCCAAAAACATTCAGTACTTC. It codes for CASSLGGEGLPILAKNIQYF.

The chain joins TRBV25-1 to TRBJ2-1; 11 positions agree with TRBD2. Trimming took 7 bases from V and 8 from J; bases not matched to a gene: 10. This CDR3 spans 15 amino acids. Germline CDR1 reads MGHDK; CDR2 reads SYGVNS. The CDR3 loop reads CASMKVAGGPDEQFF. CDR3 DNA: TGTGCCAGCATGAAAGTAGCGGGAGGGCCGGATGAGCAGTTCTTC.

The chain links TRBV28 to TRBJ2-7; 10 bases map to TRBD2. The CDR3 is 11 amino acids. Trimming cost V 11 bases and J 12 bases; bases outside gene matches: 10. The V gene's germline CDR1 is MDHEN and CDR2 SYDVKM. The CDR3 loop reads CAGGSSGRLYF. Written as DNA, the CDR3 is TGTGCCGGGGGGAGTAGCGGGAGGTTGTACTTC.